This T cell receptor (beta chain) was sequenced during a study of blood T cell repertoires in COVID-19 (dated by TCRdb to about 2020). About the study as a whole: Samples from collaborators originated in the United States, Italy and Spain and spanned both the acute and convalescent phases of COVID-19. The prospective study material was composed of cDNA or gDNA derived from T cells, B-cell-depleted T cells, or PBMCs. Subjects who had been exposed to COVID-19, were actively infected with it, or had recovered from it provided the deeply sampled blood TCRbeta repertoires that made up the dataset. A freely available public database, intended as a resource for researchers studying the immune response to SARS-CoV-2, is where the repertoires were released. Samples came from the ongoing ImmuneRACE study (first 160 participants) plus 1,254 subjects from 6 global collaborators. The sample metadata nearly always contained a de-identified subject ID, COVID-19 status, age in years and sex. Where available, HLA class I and class II types were taken from metadata supplied by the sample provider and were not determined by assay-based typing.

A note on this clone: Its antigen is not yet known. Per-base qualities were not stored, and no clone one base away is much larger.

Each collaborating institution followed its own protocols to collect whole blood in K2EDTA tubes. For TCRbeta analysis, collaborators shipped samples in one of three forms: frozen whole blood, isolated PBMCs, or DNA extracted from either of those sample types. TCRbeta CDR3 regions were amplified from genomic DNA by means of the immunoSEQ Assay, a bias-controlled multiplex PCR. On the study's bioinformatics: The number of nucleated cells in each sample was estimated from the amplification of reference gene primers within the assay. To quantify the absolute abundance of each unique TCRbeta CDR3 rearrangement, sequence reads were collapsed and filtered. Productive Simpson clonality was computed per sample as the square root of Simpson's diversity index over productive rearrangements. Sourced from immuneACCESS, this table was stored by TCRdb with only in-frame sequences that have V and J called. A share of the clones is absent; for the studies checked, an unresolved V gene accounts for under half, and the remainder has no known explanation. V and J calls plus clone size are reproduced from that table; the DNA served to infer D and trimming. Counted in this sample were 85,000 to 120,000 clones; about 64% of them appeared once. Approximately 0.88% of the sample is held by the ten biggest clonotypes.

General findings and caveats noted by the study authors: Clinical and demographic metadata were provided uncurated, with the amount varying by source and participant.

The germline V gene provides CDR1 MNHEY and CDR2 SVGAGI. Trimmed from V: 5 bases; trimmed from J: 10 bases; junction bases lacking a gene match: 8. There are 14 amino acids in the CDR3, from cysteine to phenylalanine inclusive. Of all the DNA, just the CDR3 is kept, 42 bases in frame from base 1. Rearrangement joined TRBV6-5 to TRBJ1-4; a stretch of 9 junction bases matches TRBD1. Sequenced sample: peripheral blood. The sequence was collected from a human donor with acute or convalescent COVID-19. The donor label of this sample is uncertain. The CDR3 is CASSPRDRGGKLFF. The DNA sequence is as follows: TGTGCCAGCAGTCCCAGAGACAGGGGGGGAAAACTGTTTTTT.